Listed below are T cell receptor beta chains from one sample, sequenced in a study of T cell responses to AZD1222 COVID-19 vaccine. Profiled with immunoSEQ multiplex PCR; TCRdb holds only in-frame clones, not every one. This sample has some 100,000 clones, with around 87% found just once. The material sequenced was peripheral blood, taken on day 0 of AZD1222 vaccination. Source of these receptors: an adult in good health. The CDR3 runs from the conserved cysteine through the conserved F or W. Each record gives: D gene, J gene, clone size, V gene, CDR3 DNA, CDR3 protein. D genes are given only for firm matches. The size field is filled for only some rows; it gives once, few, many or a size class.

>.|TRBJ1-2|.|TRBV19
TGTGCCAGTAGTATTGGGCAGGGAATCGGAAACTATGGCTACACCTTC
CASSIGQGIGNYGYTF
>.|TRBJ1-2|.|TRBV6-2/TRBV6-3
TGTGCCAGCAGTTACTCGGAAGGGACCTATGGCTACACCTTC
CASSYSEGTYGYTF
>.|TRBJ2-5|.|TRBV5-1
TGCGCCAGCAGCTTGGAAACTGAGACCCAGTACTTC
CASSLETETQYF
>TRBD1|TRBJ2-7|.|TRBV29-1
TGCAGCGTTGGGGCGTCCGACAGGGGAGTTTCTGGCGAGCAGTACTTC
CSVGASDRGVSGEQYF
>.|TRBJ2-3|.|TRBV19
TGTGCCAGTAGTATGAACGGGGGTACAGATACGCAGTATTTT
CASSMNGGTDTQYF
>.|TRBJ1-1|.|TRBV25-1
TGTGCCAGCAGTAATCCAGTGAACACTGAAGCTTTCTTT
CASSNPVNTEAFF
>.|TRBJ2-5|.|TRBV19
TGTGCCAGTAGCACTTCTGGGGTAGGGGAGACCCAGTACTTC
CASSTSGVGETQYF
>.|TRBJ1-4|.|TRBV5-6
TGTGCCAGCAGCTTGTGGGGTGTTGGTGAAAAACTGTTTTTT
CASSLWGVGEKLFF
>TRBD1|TRBJ1-5|.|TRBV15
TGTGCCACCAGCAGAGACGGGGGACAGGGTTATCAGCCCCAGCATTTT
CATSRDGGQGYQPQHF
>.|TRBJ1-6|.|TRBV4-2
TGTGCCAGCAGCCCCCACCTGCGACAGACCGGCTCCTATAATTCACCCCTCCACTTT
CASSPHLRQTGSYNSPLHF
>TRBD1|TRBJ2-5|.|TRBV5-8
TGTGCCAGCAGCCTCGGGACAGGGGACCAAGAGACCCAGTACTTC
CASSLGTGDQETQYF
>TRBD1|TRBJ1-2|.|TRBV27
TGTGCCAGCGCCTTAGGACAGGGTCGCCTCATGGGCGGCTACACCTTC
CASALGQGRLMGGYTF
>TRBD1|TRBJ1-2|.|TRBV7-2
TGTGCCAGCAGCTTCGGGACAGGTGATGGCTACACCTTC
CASSFGTGDGYTF
>TRBD1|TRBJ1-5|.|TRBV7-9
TGTGCCAGCAGCTTGACAGGGGGGGGAGATCAGCCCCAGCATTTT
CASSLTGGGDQPQHF
>.|TRBJ1-1|.|TRBV6-2/TRBV6-3
TGTGCCAGCAGTTATACATCCGGGTACACTGAAGCTTTCTTT
CASSYTSGYTEAFF
>.|TRBJ1-4|.|TRBV7-2
TGTGCCAGCAGCTCAGCAGGAACTGTAGAAAAACTGTTTTTT
CASSSAGTVEKLFF
>.|TRBJ1-2|.|TRBV7-2
TGTGCCAGCACCTCGGGGGGGAGGGGCAGGTATGGCTACACCTTC
CASTSGGRGRYGYTF
>.|TRBJ1-5|few|TRBV19
TGTGCCAGTAGTGTAACCGTTCGTCAGCCCCAGCATTTT
CASSVTVRQPQHF
>TRBD1|TRBJ1-2|.|TRBV7-8
TGTGCCAGCAGCCGAAGGGACAGGGACTATGGCTACACCTTC
CASSRRDRDYGYTF
>.|TRBJ1-6|.|TRBV7-2
TGTGCCAGCAGCCCGTCACAGGGAGCGCGGAATTCACCCCTCCACTTT
CASSPSQGARNSPLHF
>.|TRBJ1-2|once|TRBV28
TGTGCCAGCAGTCCAACACAGGTCTTCTATGGCTACACCTTC
CASSPTQVFYGYTF
>.|TRBJ1-3|.|TRBV19
TGTGCCAGTCAACCTGCGGGGGGAAACACCATATATTTT
CASQPAGGNTIYF
>.|TRBJ2-7|.|TRBV7-8
TGTGCCAGCAGCTTTCGAGACCCGTCCGCCTACGAGCAGTACTTC
CASSFRDPSAYEQYF
>TRBD1|TRBJ1-2|few|TRBV29-1
TGCAGCGTTGAACGAGGACAGGGCCACTATGGCTACACCTTC
CSVERGQGHYGYTF
>.|TRBJ1-6|.|TRBV7-6
TGTGCCAGCAGCTTCCGAAATAATTCACCCCTCCACTTT
CASSFRNNSPLHF
>TRBD1|TRBJ1-6|.|TRBV18
TGTGCCAGCTCACCACCCGGGCAGGGGGATAATTCACCCCTCCACTTT
CASSPPGQGDNSPLHF
>TRBD1|TRBJ2-7|once|TRBV7-2
TGTGCCAGCAGCTTAAGGACAGGGAACTACGAGCAGTACTTC
CASSLRTGNYEQYF
>TRBD2|TRBJ2-2|.|TRBV10-3
TGTGCCATCAGTACTAGCGGCACGAACACCGGGGAGCTGTTTTTT
CAISTSGTNTGELFF
>TRBD2|TRBJ2-5|.|TRBV7-2
TGTGCCAGCAGCTTAGGGCGGCTAGCGGGGGGCCCCCCTCACTTC
CASSLGRLAGGPPHF
>.|TRBJ1-5|.|TRBV19
TGTGCCAGTAGTATAGGTCCAGGGGGCAATCAGCCCCAGCATTTT
CASSIGPGGNQPQHF
>.|TRBJ2-1|.|TRBV3-1/TRBV3-2
TGTGCCAGCAGCCCAGCAGGCCTTATCGCTGAGCAGTTCTTC
CASSPAGLIAEQFF
>.|TRBJ1-1|few|TRBV9
TGTGCCAGCAGCGTAGGTTCCGTAATCAACACTGAAGCTTTCTTT
CASSVGSVINTEAFF
>.|TRBJ2-7|few|TRBV7-9
TGTGCCAGCAGCTTATTGGGGGTCGAGCAGTACTTC
CASSLLGVEQYF
>.|TRBJ1-5|.|TRBV10-3
TGTGCCACCGCGAACCGGGACAACAATCAGCCCCAGCATTTT
CATANRDNNQPQHF
>.|TRBJ1-2|.|TRBV3-1/TRBV3-2
TGTGCCAGCAGCCCCCCCAGGGAAGGTTATGGCTACACCTTC
CASSPPREGYGYTF
>.|TRBJ1-4|.|TRBV7-8
TGTGCCAGCAGCCCCCGGACGGCAACTAATGAAAAACTGTTTTTT
CASSPRTATNEKLFF
>.|TRBJ1-3|.|TRBV5-6
TGTGCCAGCAGGAGACGCCGCTCCCCCTTGGAAAACACCATATATTTT
CASRRRRSPLENTIYF
>.|TRBJ1-5|.|TRBV10-2
TGCGCCAGCCAGGTTTCAGGGAACAATCAGCCCCAGCATTTT
CASQVSGNNQPQHF
>.|TRBJ1-5|.|TRBV12-3/TRBV12-4
TGTGCCAGCAGCACCCAGGGTAATCAGCCCCAGCATTTT
CASSTQGNQPQHF
>.|TRBJ1-5|.|TRBV6-6
TGTGCCAGCAGTTACGTTGGTAATCAGCCCCAGCATTTT
CASSYVGNQPQHF
>.|TRBJ1-3|.|TRBV29-1
TGCAGCGTTGAAACCGATGGAAACACCATATATTTT
CSVETDGNTIYF